This T cell receptor beta chain appears in the sequencing data of a study of cytomegalovirus exposure and HLA in healthy donors. With 60 Vbeta and 13 Jbeta primers, the PCR was carried out. Clones were sequenced by immunoSEQ multiplex PCR, and TCRdb holds only the in-frame ones, with some missing. This table has approximately 170,000 clones, approximately 81% appearing once. Trimming took 0 bases from V and 0 from J, leaving 15 bases between them. The CDR3 covers 17 residues. The genes are TRBV5-3 and TRBJ1-1; D may be TRBD1 (5 bases). TRBV5-3 is designated an ORF whose function remains uncertain. The receptor was derived from a male donor in good health and CMV-seronegative. Sequenced material: PBMCs. For the CDR3, the DNA is TGTGCCAGAAGCTTGGAGTCAGGGCGGCCCATGAACACTGAAGCTTTCTTT. Its protein is CARSLESGRPMNTEAFF.